This TCR beta chain was captured in a study of blood T cell repertoires in COVID-19. The overall study: In each case, the material was cDNA or gDNA derived from T cells, B-cell-depleted T cells, or PBMCs.

Assay used: immunoSEQ multiplex PCR; TCRdb lists only in-frame clones, some missing. The sample includes some 97,000 clones, around nine tenths seen only once; the top ten take over 4.5%. Germline lookup yields CDR1 MNHEY and CDR2 SVGAGI. V lost 2 bases and J 4 bases, leaving 14 bases between the germline ends. The CDR3 totals 16 residues. The V and J genes are TRBV6-5 and TRBJ2-2; the D gene is possibly TRBD1 (5 bases). The sequence was obtained from a man in his fifties with acute or convalescent COVID-19. Sequencing was performed on peripheral blood. CDR3: CASSYALAGRTGELFF. CDR3 in DNA: TGTGCCAGCAGTTACGCATTGGCAGGGCGCACCGGGGAGCTGTTTTTT.